This T cell receptor beta chain came from a study of Tregs in tolerant kidney transplant recipients. Background on the study: Sorting of CD4+CD25+CD127- cells followed approximately three-day belatacept mixed lymphocyte reactions, sometimes with roughly five-day graft donor restimulation. Recipient cells were told from donor cells by antibody staining.

The repertoire was sequenced with immunoSEQ multiplex PCR; TCRdb's copy has only in-frame clones and lacks some. The table has about 21,000 clones, 50% to 70% seen once. Germline V gives CDR1 SGHVS, CDR2 FQNEAQ. This CDR3 comprises 14 residues. V was trimmed by 7 bases and J by 0 bases, leaving 10 bases between them. Note on this clone: Its antigen is still unknown.

Findings of the study overall: Validation in larger populations is needed because few patients were studied.

Sample: Tregs from blood cultured with allogeneic cells. This sequence joins TRBV7-8 and TRBJ1-5; no clear D gene. The sequence was collected from a human donor in good health. CDR3 DNA sequence: TGTGCCAGCATCACTGGTCTTAGCAATCAGCCCCAGCATTTT. This gives the protein CASITGLSNQPQHF.